Each of the 15 T cell receptor beta chains below was sequenced from the same sample in a study of blood T cell repertoires in COVID-19. TCRdb's copy holds only in-frame clones and misses some; the assay was immunoSEQ multiplex PCR. The sample includes around 340,000 clones, 80% to 90% seen only once; the top ten take about 4%. Source material: PBMCs or T cells enriched from blood (not recorded which). The receptors come from a woman between 35 and 50 years old with acute COVID-19.

The chain uses TRBV29-1 and TRBJ2-5; tentative D call: TRBD1 (5 bases). V was pared by 5 bases and J by 7 bases, with 17 bases between. Looked up from germline, CDR1 is SQVTM and CDR2 is ANQGSEA. The CDR3 loop spans 13 amino acids. CDR3 sequence (DNA): TGCAGCGTTACCGGGCAGGGTGGGGTGACCCAGTACTTC. Translation: CSVTGQGGVTQYF.

The chain couples TRBV5-1 to TRBJ2-1, with TRBD2 matching over 11 bases. The CDR3 spans 16 residues. J was trimmed by 12 bases and V by 0 bases; bases with no gene match: 11. Per germline, CDR1 SGHRS and CDR2 YFSETQ. CDR3 amino acids: CASSLGPSGGSSGQFF. CDR3 nucleotide sequence: TGCGCCAGCAGCTTGGGACCTAGCGGGGGGTCTTCCGGGCAGTTCTTC.

The CDR3 coding sequence is TGTGCCACCAGCAGAGTTGGGCTAATCGCAGATACGCAGTATTTT. Protein: CATSRVGLIADTQYF. The chain couples TRBV15 to TRBJ2-3, with no clear D. The V gene's germline CDR1 is LNHNV and CDR2 YYDKDF (reference sequence). Trimming stripped 1 base from V and 4 bases from J, with 12 bases between. CDR3 size: 15 residues.

The chain couples TRBV6-2 or TRBV6-3 to TRBJ2-2; D perhaps matches TRBD2 (6 bases). Germline CDR1 is MNHEY and CDR2 is SVGEGT. The CDR3 consists of 15 residues. V lost 5 bases and J 3 bases, leaving 13 bases between the germline ends. The CDR3, as DNA: TGTGCCAGCAGTGGGGGGACCCATTACACCGGGGAGCTGTTTTTT. It yields the protein CASSGGTHYTGELFF.

The chain carries TRBV7-9 and TRBJ1-4; 8 bases line up with TRBD1. V was pared by 3 bases and J by 5 bases, with 5 bases of the junction left unmatched. CDR3 length: 15 residues. Germline V lookup: CDR1 SEHNR, CDR2 FQNEAQ (reference sequence). Here the CDR3 reads CASSFPGQDNEKLFF. CDR3 bases: TGTGCCAGCAGCTTCCCGGGACAGGACAATGAAAAACTGTTTTTT.

V is TRBV19 and J is TRBJ2-3; 10 nucleotides agree with TRBD2. Germline V gene sequence: CDR1 LNHDA, CDR2 SQIVND (reference sequence). The CDR3 extends over 14 amino acids. Trimming removed 6 bases from V and 4 bases from J; junction bases left unmatched: 4. The CDR3 spells CASREGLAADTQYF. The CDR3, as DNA: TGTGCCAGTAGGGAAGGACTAGCGGCAGATACGCAGTATTTT. Full variable domain (missing parts from reference TRBV19 and TRBJ2-3): DGGITQSPKYLFRKEGQNVTLSCEQNLNHDAMYWYRQDPGQGLRLIYYSQIVNDFQKGDIAEGYSVSREKKESFPLTVTSAQKNPTAFYLCASREGLAADTQYFGPGTRLTVL.

The chain recombines TRBV5-6 with TRBJ1-1, with D perhaps matching TRBD1 (6 bases). V lost 6 bases and J 1 base, leaving 10 bases between the germline ends. Germline loops: CDR1 SGHDT, CDR2 YYEEEE. The CDR3 is 13 amino acids. The CDR3 here is CASMLDRNTEAFF. The CDR3 DNA reads as TGTGCCAGCATGCTGGACAGGAACACTGAAGCTTTCTTT.

The chain employs TRBV19 and TRBJ2-2; D unclear. CDR1 and CDR2 (germline): LNHDA, SQIVND (reference sequence). The CDR3 length is 16 residues. Deletions cut 2 bases from V and 4 bases from J, with 14 bases between. The CDR3 nucleotides read TGTGCCAGTAGTATATACGGCAGGATGATCACCGGGGAGCTGTTTTTT. Translated, it gives CASSIYGRMITGELFF.

V is TRBV2 and J is TRBJ1-2; TRBD1 agrees at 7 bases. The CDR3 runs 16 residues. Germline trimming cut 4 bases from V and 2 bases from J; bases unmatched to any gene: 10. From germline, CDR1 is SNHLY and CDR2 FYNNEI. CDR3 sequence (DNA): TGTGCCAGCAGTGGGGGACAGACAGGTTCAAACTATGGCTACACCTTC. Translated, it gives CASSGGQTGSNYGYTF.

The rearrangement uses TRBV27 and TRBJ1-2, with D maybe TRBD1 (5 bases). CDR1 is MNHEY and CDR2 is SMNVEV in the germline V gene (reference sequence). There are 13 residues in the CDR3. Trimming took off 6 bases at V and 1 base at J, with 9 bases between the two ends. In DNA, the CDR3 is TGTGCCAGCAGCCTCCAGGGTAACTATGGCTACACCTTC. Protein: CASSLQGNYGYTF.

The rearrangement joins TRBV12-3 or TRBV12-4 to TRBJ1-3; 8 bases are shared with TRBD1. The CDR3 has 13 residues. The ends lost 3 bases at V and 7 bases at J; junction bases unmatched: 2. The CDR3 sequence is CASSLDRANTIYF. The CDR3 nucleotides read TGTGCCAGCAGTTTGGACAGGGCTAACACCATATATTTT.

The chain carries TRBV5-1 and TRBJ1-2; D gene uncertain. Trimming took off 1 base at V and 8 bases at J, with 15 bases between the two ends. The CDR3 runs 14 residues. The germline gives CDR1 SGHRS, CDR2 YFSETQ. The CDR3 nucleotides read TGCGCCAGCAGCTTGAATGGCCCAACCACCGGCTACACCTTC. This gives the protein CASSLNGPTTGYTF.

The chain couples TRBV3-1 (or the pseudogene TRBV3-2) to TRBJ2-7; tentatively, D is TRBD1 (6 bases). Trimming stripped 5 bases from V and 4 bases from J, with 18 bases between. The CDR3 extends over 15 amino acids. Per germline, CDR1 LGHDT and CDR2 YNNKEL (reference sequence). The CDR3 region has the DNA TGTGCCAGCAGCTCGACCACAAGGGGGTCTTACGAGCAGTACTTC. It specifies CASSSTTRGSYEQYF.

This clone was counted once. The rearrangement links TRBV7-9 to TRBJ1-5; D might be TRBD1 (5 bases). Per the germline V gene, CDR1 is SEHNR and CDR2 is FQNEAQ (reference sequence). The CDR3 is 17 amino acids. V was cut by 1 base and J by 2 bases, with 15 bases left in between. Written as DNA, the CDR3 is TGTGCCAGCAGCTTAGGCCAGGGTCTACCGGGCAATCAGCCCCAGCATTTT. Amino acids: CASSLGQGLPGNQPQHF.

The chain couples TRBV3-1 (or the pseudogene TRBV3-2) to TRBJ2-7, with a weak D call TRBD1 (6 bases). Per germline, CDR1 LGHDT and CDR2 YNNKEL (reference sequence). Deletions cut 1 base from V and 6 bases from J, with 10 bases between. The CDR3 runs to 13 residues. The CDR3 DNA reads as TGTGCCAGCAGCCAAGTGGACAGTAGCGAGCAGTACTTC. It codes for CASSQVDSSEQYF.